This T cell receptor (beta chain) is drawn from a study of shared clonotypes between healthy human individuals. Study-wide background: There were three CD4 naive, three CD4 memory, two CD8 naive and one CD8 memory plates per donor.

The germline CDR1 and CDR2 sequences are MDHEN and SYDVKM. This CDR3 comprises 16 residues. V shed 7 bases and J shed 5 bases, with 23 bases lying between them. For each subset, genomic DNA was distributed in equal portions over several immunoSEQ plates. Measured with immunoSEQ multiplex PCR; TCRdb has only the in-frame clones, and not every one. Of about 610,000 clones in the sample, less than 98% were seen once. Notes on the study in general: Sampling covered nothing but blood. Tissue TCR repertoires likely differ from those found in blood. A handful of donors had roughly 5% of their naive CD4 clonotypes in common.

Remarks on this clone: The antigen is undetermined.

Sequencing was performed on naive CD4+ T cells sorted from blood. As for subset: CD45RA+ positively selected. This chain joins TRBV28 and TRBJ1-1, with D maybe TRBD1 (5 bases). The receptor's source is a woman in her thirties in good health. The CDR3 region has the DNA TGTGCCAGCAACCCTCCGGGCGGCAGGGTAAAAACTGAAGCTTTCTTT. Encoded protein: CASNPPGGRVKTEAFF.